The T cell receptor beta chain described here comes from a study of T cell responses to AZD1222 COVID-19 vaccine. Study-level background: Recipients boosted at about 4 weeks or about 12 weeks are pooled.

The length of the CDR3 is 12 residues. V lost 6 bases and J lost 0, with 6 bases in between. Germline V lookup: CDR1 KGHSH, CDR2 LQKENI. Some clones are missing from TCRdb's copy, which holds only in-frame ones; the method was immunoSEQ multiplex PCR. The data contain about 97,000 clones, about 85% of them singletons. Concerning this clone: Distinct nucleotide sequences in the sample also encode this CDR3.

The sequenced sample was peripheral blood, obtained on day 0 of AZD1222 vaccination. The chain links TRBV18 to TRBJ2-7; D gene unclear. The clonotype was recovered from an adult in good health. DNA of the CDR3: TGTGCCAGCTCTCCTGACTCCTACGAGCAGTACTTC. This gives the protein CASSPDSYEQYF.